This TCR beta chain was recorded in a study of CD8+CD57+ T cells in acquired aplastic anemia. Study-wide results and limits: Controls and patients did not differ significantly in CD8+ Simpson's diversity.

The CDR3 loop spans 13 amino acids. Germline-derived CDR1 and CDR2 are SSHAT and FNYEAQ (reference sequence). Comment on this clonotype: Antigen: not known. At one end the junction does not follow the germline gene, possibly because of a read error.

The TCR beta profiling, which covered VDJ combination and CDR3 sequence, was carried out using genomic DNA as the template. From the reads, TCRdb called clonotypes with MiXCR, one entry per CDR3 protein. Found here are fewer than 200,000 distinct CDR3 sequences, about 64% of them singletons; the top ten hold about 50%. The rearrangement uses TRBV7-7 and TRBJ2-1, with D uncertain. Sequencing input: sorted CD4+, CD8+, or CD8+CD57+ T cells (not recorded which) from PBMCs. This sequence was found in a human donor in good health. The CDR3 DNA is TGTGCTAGCAGCTTCGGACCAGGCGATGAGCAGTTCTTC. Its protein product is CASSFGPGDEQFF.